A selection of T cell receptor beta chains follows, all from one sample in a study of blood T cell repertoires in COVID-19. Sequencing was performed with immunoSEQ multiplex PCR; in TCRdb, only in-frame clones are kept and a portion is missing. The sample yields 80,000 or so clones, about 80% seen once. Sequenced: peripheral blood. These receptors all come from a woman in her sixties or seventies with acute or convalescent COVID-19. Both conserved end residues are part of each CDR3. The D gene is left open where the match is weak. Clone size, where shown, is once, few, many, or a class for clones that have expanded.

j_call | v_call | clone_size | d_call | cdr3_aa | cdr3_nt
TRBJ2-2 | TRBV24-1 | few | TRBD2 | CATMAGGNTGELFF | TGTGCCACCATGGCGGGGGGCAACACCGGGGAGCTGTTTTTT
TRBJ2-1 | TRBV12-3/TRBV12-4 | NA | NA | CASSGGSEQFF | TGTGCCAGCAGTGGCGGTAGTGAGCAGTTCTTC
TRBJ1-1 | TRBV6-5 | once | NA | CASSLTERNTEAFF | TGTGCCAGCAGTCTGACTGAGCGGAACACTGAAGCTTTCTTT
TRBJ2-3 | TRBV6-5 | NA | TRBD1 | CASSRQGVTDTQYF | TGTGCCAGCAGTCGACAGGGGGTCACAGATACGCAGTATTTT
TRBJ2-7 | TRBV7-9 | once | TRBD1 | CASSLGETGGYEQYF | TGTGCCAGCAGCCTGGGGGAGACAGGGGGCTACGAGCAGTACTTC
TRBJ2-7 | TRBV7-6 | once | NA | CASSLGSGTYEQYF | TGTGCCAGCAGCTTGGGGTCGGGGACCTACGAGCAGTACTTC
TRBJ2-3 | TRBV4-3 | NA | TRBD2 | CASSQDDRRLAGGTDTQYF | TGCGCCAGCAGCCAGGACGACCGAAGGTTAGCGGGGGGCACAGATACGCAGTATTTT
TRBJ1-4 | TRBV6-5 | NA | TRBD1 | CASSYPQDRNEKLFF | TGTGCCAGCAGTTACCCCCAGGACAGGAATGAAAAACTGTTTTTT
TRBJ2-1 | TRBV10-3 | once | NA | CAISFGSRDEQFF | TGTGCCATCAGTTTTGGATCGAGGGATGAGCAGTTCTTC
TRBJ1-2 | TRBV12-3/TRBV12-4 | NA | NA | CASSLREYGGYTF | TGTGCCAGCAGTTTACGGGAGTACGGTGGCTACACCTTC
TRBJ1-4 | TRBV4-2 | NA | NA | CASSQGGKLEKLFF | TGTGCCAGCAGCCAAGGAGGCAAACTTGAAAAACTGTTTTTT
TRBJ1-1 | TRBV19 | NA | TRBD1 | CASSTGGTVPEAFF | TGTGCCAGTAGTACAGGGGGTACGGTCCCTGAAGCTTTCTTT
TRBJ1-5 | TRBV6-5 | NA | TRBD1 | CASSSLTGGDQPQHF | TGTGCCAGCAGTTCCCTTACAGGGGGAGATCAGCCCCAGCATTTT
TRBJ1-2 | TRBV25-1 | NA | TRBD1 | CASSERGTGNGYTF | TGTGCCAGCAGTGAAAGGGGGACAGGGAACGGCTACACCTTC
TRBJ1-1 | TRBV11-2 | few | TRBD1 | CASSTPIYGQGVTEAFF | TGTGCCAGCAGCACGCCGATTTATGGACAGGGCGTCACTGAAGCTTTCTTT
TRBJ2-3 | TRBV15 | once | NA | CATSRGSLGSTDTQYF | TGTGCCACCAGCAGAGGCTCACTAGGATCAACAGATACGCAGTATTTT
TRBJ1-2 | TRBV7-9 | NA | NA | CASSLNRERANYGYTF | TGTGCTAGCAGCTTAAACAGGGAAAGGGCTAACTATGGCTACACCTTC
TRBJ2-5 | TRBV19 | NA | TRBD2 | CASSTGAGGSSETQYF | TGTGCCAGTAGTACCGGAGCGGGGGGGAGTTCGGAGACCCAGTACTTC
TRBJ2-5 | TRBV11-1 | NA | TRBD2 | CASSLWSTSGGADQYF | TGTGCCAGCAGCTTATGGTCGACTAGCGGGGGGGCGGACCAGTACTTC
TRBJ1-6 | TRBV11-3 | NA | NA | CASSLEQGNSPLHF | TGTGCCAGCAGCTTAGAACAGGGTAATTCACCCCTCCACTTT
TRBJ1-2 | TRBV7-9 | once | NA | CASSLASSGDWGYTF | TGTGCCAGCAGCTTAGCGTCATCCGGAGATTGGGGCTACACCTTC
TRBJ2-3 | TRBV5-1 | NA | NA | CASTGRGTQYF | TGCGCCAGCACCGGTCGGGGTACGCAGTATTTT
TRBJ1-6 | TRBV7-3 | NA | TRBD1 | CASSAGTARDSPLHF | TGTGCCAGCAGCGCCGGGACAGCGAGGGATTCACCCCTCCACTTT
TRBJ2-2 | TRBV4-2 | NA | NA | CASSQDTRELFF | TGTGCCAGCAGCCAAGATACAAGGGAGCTGTTTTTT
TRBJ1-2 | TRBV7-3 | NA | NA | CASSLFHRIYGYTF | TGTGCCAGCAGCTTATTTCACAGGATCTATGGCTACACCTTC
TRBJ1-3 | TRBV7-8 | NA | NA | CASSLVPGRNSGNTIYF | TGTGCCAGCAGCTTAGTCCCAGGGCGAAACTCTGGAAACACCATATATTTT
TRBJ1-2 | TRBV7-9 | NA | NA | CASSLGTPFQFGTF | TGTGCCAGCAGCTTGGGGACTCCTTTTCAGTTCGGCACCTTC
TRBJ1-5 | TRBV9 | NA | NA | CASSVDGGQPQHF | TGTGCCAGCAGCGTAGATGGGGGCCAGCCCCAGCATTTT
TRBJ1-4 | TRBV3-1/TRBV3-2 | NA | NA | CASSPVVRAEKLFF | TGTGCCAGCAGCCCTGTGGTGAGGGCGGAAAAACTGTTTTTT
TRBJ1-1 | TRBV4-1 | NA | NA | CASSQTPRQAGNTEAFF | TGCGCCAGCAGCCAAACGCCCCGACAGGCGGGGAACACTGAAGCTTTCTTT